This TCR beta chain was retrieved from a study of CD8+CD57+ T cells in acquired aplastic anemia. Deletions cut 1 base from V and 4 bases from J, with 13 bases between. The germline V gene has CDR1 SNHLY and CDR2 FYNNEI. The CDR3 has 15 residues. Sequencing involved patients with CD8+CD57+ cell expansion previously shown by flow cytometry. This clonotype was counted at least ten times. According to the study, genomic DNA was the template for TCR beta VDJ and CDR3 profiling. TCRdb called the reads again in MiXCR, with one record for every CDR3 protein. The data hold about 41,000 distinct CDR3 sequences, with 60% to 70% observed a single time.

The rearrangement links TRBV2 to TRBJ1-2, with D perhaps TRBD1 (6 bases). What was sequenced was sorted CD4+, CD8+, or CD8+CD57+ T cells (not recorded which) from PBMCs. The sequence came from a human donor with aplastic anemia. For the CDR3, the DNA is TGTGCCAGCAGTGAAGGAATAGGGGGAAGCTATGGCTACACCTTC. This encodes CASSEGIGGSYGYTF.